Listed below are T cell receptor beta chains from one sample, sequenced in a study of blood T cells in healthy people across ages. Each CDR3 protein gets one entry after TCRdb re-called the 5' RACE reads with MiXCR. This table holds 750,000 to 950,000 distinct CDR3 sequences, about 28% found once. The sample was also reused in another study, on T cells of mothers and their children.

Specimen: blood. The receptors were sampled from a woman aged 40 to 50 in good health. The CDR3 runs from the conserved cysteine through the conserved F or W. Fields, in order: J gene, V gene, clone size, D gene, CDR3 DNA, CDR3 protein. D genes are given only for firm matches. Rows give clone size only sometimes, using once, few, many, or a class for an expanded clone.

>TRBJ1-1|TRBV7-3|.|TRBD1
TGTGCCAGCGGAGACAGGGGGAGGACTGAAGCTTTCTTT
CASGDRGRTEAFF
>TRBJ1-6|TRBV5-1|.|.
TGCGCCAGCAGCCCTCGAGGTCCGACTGGGGATTCACCCCTCCACTTT
CASSPRGPTGDSPLHF
>TRBJ1-2|TRBV20-1|many|.
TGCAGTGCTAGATCAGGGAACTATGGCTACACCTTC
CSARSGNYGYTF
>TRBJ2-3|TRBV5-1|few|TRBD2
TGCGCCAGTCGGAGCGGGGGTGGCACAGATACGCAGTATTTT
CASRSGGGTDTQYF
>TRBJ1-1|TRBV28|once|.
TGTGCCAGCACCCGCGGGGGGCTGGCAGCTTTCTTT
CASTRGGLAAFF
>TRBJ2-7|TRBV5-1|.|TRBD1
TGCGCCAGCAGCTTGGCCGGACAGGCCCGGGACGAGCAGTACTTC
CASSLAGQARDEQYF
>TRBJ2-1|TRBV20-1|few|TRBD2
TGCAGTGCTAGAGTAGGCGGGGGGGCCTCCTACAATGAGCAGTTCTTC
CSARVGGGASYNEQFF
>TRBJ2-5|TRBV5-1|few|.
TGCGCCAGCAGCTCCACAACTACTGACAGCGGGACCCAGTACTTC
CASSSTTTDSGTQYF
>TRBJ1-2|TRBV12-3/TRBV12-4|many|TRBD1
TGTGCCAGCAGTCCCGGACAGGGACTCGGCTACACCTTC
CASSPGQGLGYTF
>TRBJ1-2|TRBV6-5|few|TRBD1
TGTGCCGGCAGTCGTGGACAGGGGTACTATGGCTACACCTTC
CAGSRGQGYYGYTF
>TRBJ2-1|TRBV4-3|.|TRBD2
TGCGCCAGCAGCCCTTCCATAAGCGGGGGTTTAGGCTCCTACAATGAGCAGTTCTTC
CASSPSISGGLGSYNEQFF
>TRBJ2-3|TRBV18|few|.
TGTGCCAGTACCCCTGACCGGGGTACGCAGTATTTT
CASTPDRGTQYF
>TRBJ1-4|TRBV7-9|few|.
TGTGCCAGCAGGGCGGGTGAAAAACTGTTTTTT
CASRAGEKLFF
>TRBJ2-7|TRBV20-1|.|.
TGCAGTGCTAGCCACCCCGGGCGGGACTACGAGCAGTACTTC
CSASHPGRDYEQYF
>TRBJ2-7|TRBV4-1|.|TRBD2
TGCGCCAGCAGCCAACCCACTTGGGGGGGAGAGCAGTACTTC
CASSQPTWGGEQYF
>TRBJ2-7|TRBV28|many|.
TGTGCCAGCAGACAATGGGGGGTTTCGAGAGAGCAGTACTTC
CASRQWGVSREQYF
>TRBJ2-1|TRBV7-9|.|.
TGTGCCAGCAGCCCTTACGGACTACTAGCATACAATGAGCAGTTCTTC
CASSPYGLLAYNEQFF
>TRBJ1-1|TRBV18|.|TRBD1
TGTGCCAGCTCACCACCGCTCCCCCGGGACAGGGATTTAGAGAACACTGAAGCTTTCTTT
CASSPPLPRDRDLENTEAFF
>TRBJ2-1|TRBV5-5|.|TRBD2
TGTGCCAGCGGCGGGCTAGCGGGGACCTACAATGAGCAGTTCTTC
CASGGLAGTYNEQFF
>TRBJ1-2|TRBV29-1|many|.
TGCAGCGTTGAAGATCCAAAAACCCCTAACTATGGCTACACCTTC
CSVEDPKTPNYGYTF
>TRBJ1-1|TRBV20-1|few|.
TGCAGTGCCCCCCGGGGGCGATTTAACACTGAAGCTTTCTTT
CSAPRGRFNTEAFF
>TRBJ2-7|TRBV12-3/TRBV12-4|.|TRBD1
TGTGCCAGCAGTTTAACCGGGACAGGGATCTGCGAGCAGTACTTC
CASSLTGTGICEQYF
>TRBJ2-7|TRBV11-1|.|TRBD1
TGTGCCAGCAGCCCCGGTCAGGGGGCCAGGGACGAGCAGTACTTC
CASSPGQGARDEQYF
>TRBJ1-2|TRBV7-9|.|.
TGTGCCAGCAGCCCCCGGGTCGGGGATGGCTACACCTTC
CASSPRVGDGYTF
>TRBJ2-7|TRBV12-3/TRBV12-4|many|TRBD1
TGTGCCAGCAGAAAAACCGGGACAGGATCATACGAGCAGTACTTC
CASRKTGTGSYEQYF
>TRBJ2-2|TRBV2|.|.
TGTGCCAGCAGTGATTGGAGAAACACCGGGGAGCTGTTTTTT
CASSDWRNTGELFF
>TRBJ2-1|TRBV7-9|many|.
TGTGCCAGCACCTCCTTCCAGGAAAATTGGGGCAATGAGCAGTTCTTC
CASTSFQENWGNEQFF
>TRBJ1-5|TRBV12-3/TRBV12-4|few|.
TGTGCCAGCAATGCAGGGAACGGCAATCAGCCCCAGCATTTT
CASNAGNGNQPQHF
>TRBJ2-3|TRBV7-9|once|.
TGTGCCAGCAGCTTATCTGTCGGGGGCTGGGATACGCAGTATTTT
CASSLSVGGWDTQYF
>TRBJ1-2|TRBV27|.|.
TGTGCCAGCAGTTTAGGTGGGGGTTACTATGGCTACACCTTC
CASSLGGGYYGYTF
>TRBJ2-5|TRBV7-2|.|TRBD2
TGTGCCAGCAGCCCGGACCCGGGACTAGCGGGGGCACAGTACTTC
CASSPDPGLAGAQYF
>TRBJ2-5|TRBV3-1|.|TRBD2
TGTGCCAGCAGCCAAGAAAGCGGGGGGCATTATGCGCAAGAGACCCAGTACTTC
CASSQESGGHYAQETQYF
>TRBJ1-1|TRBV11-2|.|.
TGTGCCAGCAGCTTACTGGGACGCACTGAAGCTTTCTTT
CASSLLGRTEAFF
>TRBJ2-7|TRBV7-2|.|TRBD2
TGTGCCAGCAGCGGGGGGACTAGCGGGGGTCTACCGAGCCCCTACGAGCAGTACTTC
CASSGGTSGGLPSPYEQYF
>TRBJ2-1|TRBV11-3|few|TRBD1
TGTGCCAGCAGCTCAGGGGGCTCAAATGAGCAGTTCTTC
CASSSGGSNEQFF